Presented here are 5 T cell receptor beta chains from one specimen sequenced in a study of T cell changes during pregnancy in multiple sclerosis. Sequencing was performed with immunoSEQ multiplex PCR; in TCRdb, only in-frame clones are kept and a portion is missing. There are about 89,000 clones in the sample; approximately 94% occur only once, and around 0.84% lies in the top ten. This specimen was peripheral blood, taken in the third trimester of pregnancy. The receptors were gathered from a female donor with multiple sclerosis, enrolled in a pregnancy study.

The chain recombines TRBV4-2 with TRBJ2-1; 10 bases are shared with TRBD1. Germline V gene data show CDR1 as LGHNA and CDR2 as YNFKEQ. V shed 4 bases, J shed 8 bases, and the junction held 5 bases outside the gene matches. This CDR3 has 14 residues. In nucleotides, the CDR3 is TGTGCCAGCAGCCCGACAGGGGGCGAATATGAGCAGTTCTTC. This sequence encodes CASSPTGGEYEQFF.

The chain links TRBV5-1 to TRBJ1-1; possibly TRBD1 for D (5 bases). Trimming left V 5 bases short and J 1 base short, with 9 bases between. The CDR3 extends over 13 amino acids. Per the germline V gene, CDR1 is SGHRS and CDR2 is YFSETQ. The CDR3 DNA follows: TGCGCCAGCAGAGGACATCCGAACACTGAAGCTTTCTTT. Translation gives CASRGHPNTEAFF.

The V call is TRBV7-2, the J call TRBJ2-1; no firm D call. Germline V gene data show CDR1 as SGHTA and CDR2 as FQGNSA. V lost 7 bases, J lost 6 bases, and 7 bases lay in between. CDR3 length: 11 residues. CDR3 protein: CASTLLNEQFF. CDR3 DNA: TGTGCCAGCACCCTTCTCAATGAGCAGTTCTTC.

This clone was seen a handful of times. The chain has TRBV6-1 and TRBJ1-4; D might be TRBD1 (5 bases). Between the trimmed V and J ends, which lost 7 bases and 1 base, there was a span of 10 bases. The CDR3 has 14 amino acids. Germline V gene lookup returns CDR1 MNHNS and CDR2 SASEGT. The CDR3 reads CASTRQQTNEKLFF. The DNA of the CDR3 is TGTGCCAGCACCCGACAGCAAACTAATGAAAAACTGTTTTTT.

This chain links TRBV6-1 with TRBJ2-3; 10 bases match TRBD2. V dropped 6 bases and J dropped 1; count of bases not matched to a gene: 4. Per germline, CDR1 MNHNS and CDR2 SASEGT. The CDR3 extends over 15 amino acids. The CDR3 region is CASRRTSGGTDTQYF. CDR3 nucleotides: TGTGCCAGCAGGAGGACTAGCGGCGGCACAGATACGCAGTATTTT.